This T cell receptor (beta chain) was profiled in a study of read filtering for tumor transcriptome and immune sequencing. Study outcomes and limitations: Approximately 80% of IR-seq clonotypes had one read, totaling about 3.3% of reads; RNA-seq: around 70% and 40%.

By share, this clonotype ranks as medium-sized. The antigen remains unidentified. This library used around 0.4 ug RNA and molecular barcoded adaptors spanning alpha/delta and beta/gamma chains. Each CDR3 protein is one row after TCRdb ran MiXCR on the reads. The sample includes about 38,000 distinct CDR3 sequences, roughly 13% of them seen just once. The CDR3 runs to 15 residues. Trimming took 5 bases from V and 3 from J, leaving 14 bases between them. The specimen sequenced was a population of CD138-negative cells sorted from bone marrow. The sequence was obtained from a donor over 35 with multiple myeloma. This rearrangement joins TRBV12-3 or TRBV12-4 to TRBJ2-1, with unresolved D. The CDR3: CASSSGSLDYNEQFF. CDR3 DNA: TGTGCCAGCAGTAGTGGTTCCTTGGACTACAATGAGCAGTTCTTC.